Listed below are T cell receptor beta chains from one sample, sequenced in a study of blood T cell repertoires in COVID-19. Sequenced by immunoSEQ multiplex PCR; TCRdb stores in-frame clones only, minus some. The sample has under 200,000 clones; 87% are singletons. Sequenced sample: PBMCs or T cells enriched from blood (not recorded which). The receptors derive from a woman between 50 and 59 years old who had recovered from COVID-19. Each CDR3 is given with its conserved first and last residue. The D gene is left open where the match is weak. The size entry is marked missing in some rows and otherwise reads once, few, many or a size class.

d_call j_call v_call clone_size cdr3_nt cdr3_aa
. TRBJ2-3 TRBV5-1 . TGCGCCAGCAGCTCGACCTGGGGCCCAGATACGCAGTATTTT CASSSTWGPDTQYF
. TRBJ1-1 TRBV6-9 . TGTGCCAGCAGTTCGAGTATGAACACTGAAGCTTTCTTT CASSSSMNTEAFF
TRBD2 TRBJ2-5 TRBV7-6 . TGTGCCAGCAGCTTAGGAGGGACTAGCGGGAGTCGGTTGGAGACCCAGTACTTC CASSLGGTSGSRLETQYF
. TRBJ1-2 TRBV6-2/TRBV6-3 . TGTGCCAGCAGTTCTCAGGGGAGACCAATTAACTATGGCTACACCTTC CASSSQGRPINYGYTF
TRBD2 TRBJ2-3 TRBV7-9 . TGTGCCAGCAGCTTAGGCTTGGGACTAGAGCTAGATACGCAGTATTTT CASSLGLGLELDTQYF
. TRBJ2-3 TRBV10-1 . TGCGCCAGCAGTTACGGGAGTCGGGATACGCAGTATTTT CASSYGSRDTQYF
TRBD1 TRBJ1-2 TRBV5-1 . TGCGCCAGCAGCCCAACCCCGGACAGGACTTACTATGGCTACACCTTC CASSPTPDRTYYGYTF
TRBD2 TRBJ2-1 TRBV19 . TGTGCCAGTAGTAAAGCGGGAACCCCCTACAATGAGCAGTTCTTC CASSKAGTPYNEQFF
TRBD1 TRBJ2-5 TRBV14 . TGTGCCAGCAGCCACTCCGGGACAGGGAAGAAAGAGACCCAGTACTTC CASSHSGTGKKETQYF
TRBD2 TRBJ2-2 TRBV5-4 once TGTGCCAGCAGCCCAGGACTAGTAACCACCGGGGAGCTGTTTTTT CASSPGLVTTGELFF
. TRBJ1-1 TRBV15 . TGTGCCACCAGCAGAGTATTGGGGAAGGGGGAGAACACTGAAGCTTTCTTT CATSRVLGKGENTEAFF
TRBD1 TRBJ1-4 TRBV19 once TGTGCCAGTAGTACCCAAGGGGGCGCGGGTGAAAAACTGTTTTTT CASSTQGGAGEKLFF
. TRBJ1-1 TRBV12-3/TRBV12-4 . TGTGCCAGCAGTTTAGGGCGGGAGTATGAAGCTTTCTTT CASSLGREYEAFF
. TRBJ2-3 TRBV20-1 once TGCAGTGCTAGTGTCAGCGTTTTCAGCACAGATACGCAGTATTTT CSASVSVFSTDTQYF
. TRBJ1-1 TRBV2 . TGTGCCACCGGGAACAGGGTGACGAACACTGAAGCTTTCTTT CATGNRVTNTEAFF
TRBD2 TRBJ2-1 TRBV18 . TGTGCCAGCTCACCGGGGGTAGCGGGGTCCTACAATGAGCAGTTCTTC CASSPGVAGSYNEQFF
TRBD1 TRBJ1-5 TRBV27 . TGTGCCAGCAGGTCAGGGGGCACTCAGCCCCAGCATTTT CASRSGGTQPQHF
. TRBJ2-1 TRBV29-1 . TGCAGCGTTGAACCGGAGGGCCTACCCAGCTCCTACAATGAGCAGTTCTTC CSVEPEGLPSSYNEQFF
TRBD1 TRBJ1-6 TRBV7-9 . TGTGCCAGCAGCCCCAGACAGGGGGGTAATTCACCCCTCCACTTT CASSPRQGGNSPLHF
. TRBJ2-1 TRBV24-1 . TGTGCCACCGGGGCCGTTTTGGGTGAGCAGTTCTTC CATGAVLGEQFF
TRBD1 TRBJ1-1 TRBV12-5 . TGTGCTAGTGGTTTGGGAAAAATACAGGGGAAGAACACTGAAGCTTTCTTT CASGLGKIQGKNTEAFF
TRBD2 TRBJ2-5 TRBV6-1 . TGTGCCAGCAGTGACGGACTAGAGGAGGAGACCCAGTACTTC CASSDGLEEETQYF
. TRBJ2-5 TRBV28 . TGTGCCAGCAGCTCGGGTCCCCGCACCCAGTACTTC CASSSGPRTQYF
TRBD2 TRBJ2-1 TRBV9 . TGTGCCAGCAGCGTTTTAATAGCGGGAGAGCAGTTCTTC CASSVLIAGEQFF
. TRBJ2-2 TRBV5-1 . TGCGCCAGCAGCTTAGAAGGGGTCCGTACCGGGGAGCTGTTTTTT CASSLEGVRTGELFF
. TRBJ1-5 TRBV5-1 . TGCGCCAGCAGTTTTGACGGGGGCAATCAGCCCCAGCATTTT CASSFDGGNQPQHF
TRBD2 TRBJ2-7 TRBV4-1 once TGCGCCAGCAGCCTCCTAGCGGGAATTGGAGAGCAGTACTTC CASSLLAGIGEQYF
. TRBJ2-3 TRBV7-9 medium-sized TGTGCCAGCAGCTTAGCCGAGGGCGGGAGCACAGATACGCAGTATTTT CASSLAEGGSTDTQYF
. TRBJ2-7 TRBV7-2 few TGTGCCAGCAGCTTAATCTCAGGGCCAAATTCCTACGAGCAGTACTTC CASSLISGPNSYEQYF
. TRBJ2-2 TRBV28 . TGTGCCAGCAGTTCCCTTAGCCTGAACACCGGGGAGCTGTTTTTT CASSSLSLNTGELFF
. TRBJ2-7 TRBV28 . TGTGCCAGCAGTTTAGTGGGGCCTTCCTACGAGCAGTACTTC CASSLVGPSYEQYF
TRBD1 TRBJ1-3 TRBV9 . TGTGCCAGCAGCGTAGGGGGGACAGGGGCCTCTGGAAACACCATATATTTT CASSVGGTGASGNTIYF
. TRBJ2-3 TRBV10-1 . TGCGCCAGCAGTACCGGGTCGAATACGCAGTATTTT CASSTGSNTQYF
. TRBJ2-3 TRBV7-9 . TGTGCCAGCAGCCTATCTCAGGCCAGGGATACGCAGTATTTT CASSLSQARDTQYF
TRBD2 TRBJ2-7 TRBV6-4 . TGTGCCAGCAGTGACTCAAACAGGAAAATGTCTTCGGAGCGGGGGGCTTACGAGCAGTACTTC CASSDSNRKMSSERGAYEQYF
. TRBJ1-5 TRBV19 . TGTGCCAGTAGGGCCAACCGCGGGGCAGGGAGTCAGCCCCAGCATTTT CASRANRGAGSQPQHF
. TRBJ1-1 TRBV7-2 . TGTGCCAGCAGCTTAAGTGGTCAGAAAAACACTGAAGCTTTCTTT CASSLSGQKNTEAFF
. TRBJ1-3 TRBV2 . TGTGCCACAAACCGCGGGGGACCTGGAAACACCATATATTTT CATNRGGPGNTIYF
. TRBJ2-7 TRBV27 . TGTGCCAGCAGTTTATGGCCAGGCGCAGCCTACGAGCAGTACTTC CASSLWPGAAYEQYF
TRBD1 TRBJ1-1 TRBV6-5 . TGTGCCAGCAGTTACTCGACAGGGGGGCTCACTGAAGCTTTCTTT CASSYSTGGLTEAFF
TRBD1 TRBJ2-3 TRBV11-3 . TGTGCCAGCAGCTTAGGACAGGGGGCCGCAACAGATACGCAGTATTTT CASSLGQGAATDTQYF
. TRBJ1-4 TRBV4-2 few TGTGCCAGCAGCCTAGCGGGCGGATCTAATGAAAAACTGTTTTTT CASSLAGGSNEKLFF
. TRBJ1-2 TRBV4-1 . TGCGCCAGCAGCCAAGATCGGGGGGGGTATGGCTACACCTTC CASSQDRGGYGYTF
TRBD1 TRBJ1-2 TRBV28 . TGTGCCAGCAGTGCAGGGGGTGGGTATGGCTACACCTTC CASSAGGGYGYTF
. TRBJ2-2 TRBV5-4 . TGTGCCAGCAGCTTGTACAGGCCTTTGACCGGGGAGCTGTTTTTT CASSLYRPLTGELFF
. TRBJ1-2 TRBV6-5 . TGTGCCAGCAGCCCAAAGGACAGTTCCGGCTACACCTTC CASSPKDSSGYTF
. TRBJ2-1 TRBV5-4 few TGTGCCAGCAGCTTCCCGGGAGTAGACAATGAGCAGTTCTTC CASSFPGVDNEQFF
. TRBJ2-2 TRBV5-4 . TGTGCCAGCAGCTTCCCAGTTGGCACCGGGGAGCTGTTTTTT CASSFPVGTGELFF
. TRBJ1-1 TRBV28 . TGTGCCAGCAGTCCGGAACGGGCTGAAGCTTTCTTT CASSPERAEAFF
TRBD1 TRBJ2-5 TRBV9 . TGTGCCAGCAGCGTTCGGGACAGGGGTCGAGAGACCCAGTACTTC CASSVRDRGRETQYF
TRBD1 TRBJ2-1 TRBV5-6 . TGTGCCAGCAGCTTACCGGGACAGGGATACAATGAGCAGTTCTTC CASSLPGQGYNEQFF
TRBD1 TRBJ1-1 TRBV27 . TGTGCCAGCAGTACAGGGGCGGGTGAAGCTTTCTTT CASSTGAGEAFF
TRBD2 TRBJ2-2 TRBV5-1 . TGCGCCAGCAGCTTGGGGGGCCTAGCGGGAGCAACCGGGGAGCTGTTTTTT CASSLGGLAGATGELFF
TRBD1 TRBJ2-3 TRBV4-1 . TGCGCCAGCAGCCTGAAACCCGGGACAGGGGGTCCCCTAATCCTCACAGATACGCAGTATTTT CASSLKPGTGGPLILTDTQYF
. TRBJ1-5 TRBV15 few TGTGCCACCAGCAGAGGTGTCAGGGGCGCATTTCAGCCCCAGCATTTT CATSRGVRGAFQPQHF
. TRBJ2-5 TRBV6-5 . TGTGCCAGCAGTTGGCGGCAGGGGCGAGCACAAGAGACCCAGTACTTC CASSWRQGRAQETQYF
. TRBJ2-7 TRBV9 . TGTGCCAGCAGCGTAGGGAGGGCTAGCCCTACCTACGAGCAGTACTTC CASSVGRASPTYEQYF
. TRBJ2-2 TRBV2 . TGTGCCAGCAGTGTTAATGTCCCCGGGGAGCTGTTTTTT CASSVNVPGELFF
. TRBJ1-2 TRBV21-1 . TGTGCCAGCAGCAAAATGGCCAGCCGTCGGGACAGACCAGCCTATGGCTACACCTTC CASSKMASRRDRPAYGYTF
. TRBJ2-2 TRBV9 once TGTGCCAGCAGCCAGAACACCGGGGAGCTGTTTTTT CASSQNTGELFF